The T cell receptor beta chain under discussion was sequenced for a study of blood T cell repertoires in COVID-19. Study-level background: Specimens from acute and convalescent COVID-19 originated in the United States, Italy and Spain. The cDNA or gDNA used as material had been derived from T cells, B-cell-depleted T cells, or PBMCs.

Trimming stripped 4 bases from V and 1 base from J, with 10 bases between. Germline V gene data show CDR1 as MNHEY and CDR2 as SVGAGI. This CDR3 has 14 residues. Resolution of symptoms, clearance, or two negative PCRs was present in recovered Cohort 3 donors. Authors' data handling: Amplification of reference gene primers was used by the study to estimate nucleated cell counts. Some clones are missing from TCRdb's copy, which holds only in-frame ones; the method was immunoSEQ multiplex PCR. That table gives V, J and clone size, and the DNA gave D and trimming. The data show about 400,000 clones, around 92% seen once.

Sequenced sample: PBMCs or T cells enriched from blood (not recorded which). The TCR was taken from a woman in her thirties who had recovered from COVID-19. The chain has TRBV6-5 and TRBJ1-1; D perhaps matches TRBD1 (6 bases). The CDR3 DNA sequence: TGTGCCAGCAGTTCAGGGGCGCCGAACACTGAAGCTTTCTTT. Translation gives CASSSGAPNTEAFF.